The entry that follows covers one TCR beta chain sequence. The sample originates from a study of shared clonotypes between healthy human individuals. Produced via immunoSEQ multiplex PCR; TCRdb's table is partial and in-frame only. The profile shows 400,000 to 600,000 clones, approximately 79% of them singletons. This CDR3 has 15 amino acids. In germline, CDR1 is SNHLY, CDR2 FYNNEI. Trimming took 6 bases from V and 4 from J; bases not matched to a gene: 7. This receptor was identified in a middle-aged woman in good health. Some clones in this sample may be carry-over from other donors' samples. This chain connects TRBV2 to TRBJ1-2; TRBD1 aligns across 11 bases. Input material: PBMCs. The CDR3 DNA reads TGTGCCAGCAGAATTGGACAGGGGGCTGTCTATGGCTACACCTTC. It is translated as CASRIGQGAVYGYTF.